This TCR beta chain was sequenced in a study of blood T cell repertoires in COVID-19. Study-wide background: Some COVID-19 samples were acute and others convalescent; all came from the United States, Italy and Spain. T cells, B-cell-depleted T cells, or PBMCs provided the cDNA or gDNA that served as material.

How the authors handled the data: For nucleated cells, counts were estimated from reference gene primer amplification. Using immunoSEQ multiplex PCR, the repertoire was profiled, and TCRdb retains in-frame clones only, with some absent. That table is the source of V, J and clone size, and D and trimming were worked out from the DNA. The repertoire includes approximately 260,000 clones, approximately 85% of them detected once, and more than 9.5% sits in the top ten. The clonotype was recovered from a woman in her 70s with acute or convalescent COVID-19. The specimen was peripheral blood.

This chain's CDR3 is CASSQLTRGTEAFF. Here the CDR3 DNA reads TGTGCCAGCAGCCAATTGACCCGAGGGACTGAAGCTTTCTTT. V is TRBV9 and J is TRBJ1-1, with no clear D. Per germline, CDR1 SGDLS and CDR2 YYNGEE. The CDR3 runs 14 residues. V lost 4 bases, J lost 5 bases, and 15 bases lay in between.